This TCR beta chain appears in the sequencing data of a study of T cell changes during pregnancy in multiple sclerosis. Measured with immunoSEQ multiplex PCR; TCRdb has only the in-frame clones, and not every one. The table records some 34,000 clones, about 91% of them present only once. The clonotype originates from a female donor in good health, enrolled as a control in a pregnancy study. The material was CD4+ T cells from peripheral blood mononuclear cells, obtained in the third trimester of pregnancy.

The CDR3 reads CASSQVISGGQPQHF. The CDR3 DNA sequence: TGCGCCAGCAGCCAAGTCATTTCGGGGGGTCAGCCCCAGCATTTT. V and J are TRBV4-1 and TRBJ1-5, with D maybe TRBD1 (5 bases). Trimming stripped 1 base from V and 6 bases from J, with 13 bases between. Germline values: CDR1 MGHRA, CDR2 YSYEKL. The CDR3 has 15 residues.